A selection of T cell receptor beta chains follows, all from one sample in a study of radiation and T cells in renal cell carcinoma. TCRdb's table, derived via immunoSEQ multiplex PCR, lists solely in-frame clones and lacks some. The table lists 140,000 or so clones, about 88% of them singletons, with 12% in the top ten. The material was blood, obtained from a patient whose treatment included radiotherapy and nephrectomy. These receptors were taken from a woman aged 45-65 years with renal cell carcinoma. The conserved cysteine and the conserved F or W are not part of the CDR3 here. D genes are given only for firm matches.

>TRBV11-2|TRBJ1-1|.
ASSLVGSVTEAF
>TRBV11-2|TRBJ2-3|TRBD2
ASSSLLAVPTDTQY
>TRBV7-2|TRBJ1-2|.
ASSWGDRNYGYT
>TRBV10-3|TRBJ2-5|TRBD2
AISYSGGSQYQETQY
>TRBV9|TRBJ1-2|.
ASSVGQNMNYGYT
>TRBV5-1|TRBJ1-2|.
ASSLVSDYGYT
>TRBV5-1|TRBJ1-1|TRBD1
ASSATGANTEAF
>TRBV30|TRBJ1-1|.
AWSVGAGLDTEAF
>TRBV7-6|TRBJ2-6|.
ASSLSTGPLSGANVLT
>TRBV5-1|TRBJ2-5|.
ASSWGGEETQY
>TRBV9|TRBJ1-1|TRBD1
ASSRGPDTEAF
>TRBV2|TRBJ2-5|.
ASSDPPGAEETQY
>TRBV19|TRBJ2-2|.
ASSIRVTGELF
>TRBV5-4|TRBJ1-1|.
ASSLDLQGNTEAF
>TRBV29-1|TRBJ1-1|.
SVDEGGSTEAF
>TRBV2|TRBJ1-6|TRBD1
ASSELGQGNSPLH
>TRBV6-5|TRBJ1-2|.
ASRLTGTNYGYT
>TRBV18|TRBJ2-5|.
ASSTDYQETQY
>TRBV5-1|TRBJ1-6|TRBD1
ASSFTGGESPLH
>TRBV2|TRBJ2-6|.
ASSDPRGPPGANVLT
>TRBV18|TRBJ2-3|TRBD2
ASSPRASGGRTDTQY
>TRBV13|TRBJ2-3|.
ASSPNRLLEPSTDTQY
>TRBV28|TRBJ2-5|TRBD2
ASSDQTSGGAEETQY
>TRBV7-3|TRBJ1-1|TRBD1
ASSRQGGAGNTEAF
>TRBV7-8|TRBJ2-7|TRBD2
ASSPLLAGVGEQY
>TRBV6-6|TRBJ2-6|.
ASSREGANVLT
>TRBV9|TRBJ2-3|.
ASSASPGVRDTQY
>TRBV7-8|TRBJ2-7|.
ASSFGSSYEQY
>TRBV29-1|TRBJ2-5|.
SVRSRETQY
>TRBV30|TRBJ1-6|.
AWSGGRANSPLH
>TRBV19|TRBJ1-1|TRBD1
ASTRTGGMNTEAF
>TRBV2|TRBJ2-2|.
ASSPWTANTGELF
>TRBV28|TRBJ1-2|.
ASSLGRFYGYT
>TRBV7-9|TRBJ2-5|TRBD1
ASSFTGGRQETQY
>TRBV18|TRBJ1-6|TRBD1
ASSPDRASNSPLH
>TRBV5-1|TRBJ2-5|.
ASSLTDRQETQY
>TRBV19|TRBJ1-3|TRBD1
ASSARQGNYSGNTIY
>TRBV18|TRBJ2-3|TRBD2
ASSPSSGTSKVQY
>TRBV7-9|TRBJ1-3|.
ASSLSRGGGNTIY
>TRBV7-9|TRBJ1-2|TRBD1
ASSLALGQGRGYT
>TRBV5-8|TRBJ2-1|.
ASSLDNRVDEQF